These T cell receptor beta chains were read from a single sample in a study of blood T cell repertoires in COVID-19. The repertoire was sequenced with immunoSEQ multiplex PCR; TCRdb's copy has only in-frame clones and lacks some. Here the sample spans about 190,000 clones, 78% being singletons. The sequenced material came from peripheral blood. These receptor sequences come from a woman older than 75 with active or convalescent COVID-19. Each CDR3 is given with its conserved first and last residue. A D gene is named only where the DNA matches it firmly. Part of the rows lack a size; the others show once, few, many or a class for expanded clones.

J gene	D gene	clone size	V gene	CDR3 protein	CDR3 DNA
TRBJ1-1	NA	NA	TRBV18	CASSPPAQTEAFF	TGTGCCAGCTCACCACCGGCCCAAACTGAAGCTTTCTTT
TRBJ1-5	TRBD1	NA	TRBV4-1	CASSQESGQGFGPQHF	TGCGCCAGCAGCCAAGAGTCGGGACAGGGGTTTGGGCCCCAGCATTTT
TRBJ1-3	TRBD1	NA	TRBV5-6	CASSVGQGTGNTIYF	TGTGCCAGCAGCGTGGGACAGGGCACCGGAAACACCATATATTTT
TRBJ2-1	NA	NA	TRBV5-1	CASSTRTATPYEQFF	TGCGCCAGCAGCACGAGGACAGCAACCCCCTATGAGCAGTTCTTC
TRBJ2-5	NA	NA	TRBV7-2	CASSFSGQETQYF	TGTGCCAGCAGCTTTAGTGGCCAAGAGACCCAGTACTTC
TRBJ1-1	NA	once	TRBV7-2	CASSLGPFMNTEAFF	TGTGCCAGCAGCTTGGGGCCCTTCATGAACACTGAAGCTTTCTTT
TRBJ1-4	NA	NA	TRBV5-6	CASSSPGQGDEKLFF	TGTGCCAGCAGCTCGCCGGGACAAGGTGATGAAAAACTGTTTTTT
TRBJ1-1	TRBD1	NA	TRBV5-1	CASSLGTGMNTEAFF	TGCGCCAGCAGCTTGGGGACAGGGATGAACACTGAAGCTTTCTTT
TRBJ2-5	NA	NA	TRBV5-1	CASRRGVQETQYF	TGCGCCAGCAGACGCGGGGTCCAAGAGACCCAGTACTTC
TRBJ2-1	NA	NA	TRBV5-1	CASSPGGLARNEQFF	TGCGCCAGCAGCCCTGGAGGGCTAGCGAGGAATGAGCAGTTCTTC
TRBJ1-2	NA	NA	TRBV3-1/TRBV3-2	CASSQGGGYTF	TGTGCCAGCAGCCAAGGAGGTGGCTACACCTTC
TRBJ2-4	TRBD1	NA	TRBV5-1	CASSSGQGAGNIQYF	TGCGCCAGCAGCTCGGGACAGGGGGCTGGAAACATTCAGTACTTC
TRBJ1-4	NA	NA	TRBV9	CASSVGHDNEKLFF	TGTGCCAGCAGCGTAGGGCACGATAATGAAAAACTGTTTTTT
TRBJ2-6	NA	few	TRBV6-1	CASSGGHQSSGANVLTF	TGTGCCAGCAGTGGGGGACACCAAAGCTCTGGGGCCAACGTCCTGACTTTC
TRBJ1-6	TRBD1	NA	TRBV15	CATSRDRATGAGESSPLHF	TGTGCCACCAGCAGAGATAGGGCGACAGGGGCAGGAGAGAGTTCACCCCTCCACTTT
TRBJ1-6	TRBD1	NA	TRBV2	CASSGGTGAKGALHF	TGTGCCAGCAGCGGTGGTACAGGGGCCAAAGGGGCCCTCCACTTT
TRBJ1-2	TRBD1	NA	TRBV4-1	CASSQTTNRGEHGYTF	TGCGCCAGCAGCCAAACTACCAACAGGGGGGAACACGGCTACACCTTC
TRBJ1-1	TRBD1	NA	TRBV5-5	CASRLQGDHTEAFF	TGTGCCAGCAGATTGCAGGGGGACCACACTGAAGCTTTCTTT
TRBJ1-3	TRBD1	few	TRBV5-1	CASSLGDRAGNTIYF	TGCGCCAGCAGCTTGGGGGACAGGGCTGGAAACACCATATATTTT
TRBJ2-7	NA	few	TRBV11-2	CASSLGMTARDEQYF	TGTGCCAGCAGCCTAGGTATGACAGCCCGCGACGAGCAGTACTTC
TRBJ2-7	NA	NA	TRBV18	CASSPGVTSYEQYF	TGTGCCAGCTCACCCGGGGTCACATCCTACGAGCAGTACTTC
TRBJ1-4	NA	few	TRBV10-3	CAISEEGTNEKLFF	TGTGCCATCAGTGAGGAGGGAACGAATGAAAAACTGTTTTTT
TRBJ2-3	NA	NA	TRBV28	CASSSDLTGGRTDTQYF	TGTGCCAGCAGTTCCGACCTGACGGGGGGCCGGACAGATACGCAGTATTTT
TRBJ2-3	TRBD2	many	TRBV19	CATGGTSTDTQYF	TGTGCCACCGGGGGGACTAGCACAGATACGCAGTATTTT
TRBJ1-2	TRBD1	NA	TRBV7-2	CASSFGQGASSYTF	TGTGCCAGCAGCTTCGGACAGGGGGCAAGCAGCTACACCTTC
TRBJ1-3	NA	NA	TRBV9	CASSVVGSPGYTIYF	TGTGCCAGCAGCGTAGTCGGCAGCCCCGGGTACACCATATATTTT